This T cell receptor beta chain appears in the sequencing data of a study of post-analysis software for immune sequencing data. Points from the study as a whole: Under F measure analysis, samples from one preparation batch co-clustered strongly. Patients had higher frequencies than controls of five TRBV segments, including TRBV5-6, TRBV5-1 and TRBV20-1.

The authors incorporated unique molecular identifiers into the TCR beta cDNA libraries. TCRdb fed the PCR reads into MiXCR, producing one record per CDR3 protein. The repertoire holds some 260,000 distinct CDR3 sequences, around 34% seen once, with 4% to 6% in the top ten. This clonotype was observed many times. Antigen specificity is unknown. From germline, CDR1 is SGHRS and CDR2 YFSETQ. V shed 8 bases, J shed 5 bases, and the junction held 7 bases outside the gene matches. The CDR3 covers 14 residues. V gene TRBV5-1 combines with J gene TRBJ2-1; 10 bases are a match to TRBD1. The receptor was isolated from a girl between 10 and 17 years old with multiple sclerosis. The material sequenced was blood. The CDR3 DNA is TGCGCCAGTTACGCCGGGACAGGGGACAATGAGCAGTTCTTC. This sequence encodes CASYAGTGDNEQFF.